The clone carrying this T cell receptor (beta chain) was counted only a few times. This specimen belongs to a study of shared clonotypes between healthy human individuals. The protocol was immunoSEQ multiplex PCR, while the TCRdb copy is restricted to in-frame clones and leaves out a portion. The data show 2 million to 3 million clones, approximately 93% seen once. V dropped 2 bases and J dropped 1 base, with 6 bases sitting between them. The length of the CDR3 is 14 residues. CDR1 and CDR2 (germline): KGHSH, LQKENI. The chain uses TRBV18 and TRBJ1-5; unclear D gene. Source material: naive CD4+ T cells from PBMCs. The subset here: CD45RA+ positively selected. This sequence originates from a man younger than 35 in good health. Some clones in this sample may be carry-over from other donors' samples. The DNA for the CDR3 is TGTGCCAGCTCACCATACGACAGCAATCAGCCCCAGCATTTT. Protein product: CASSPYDSNQPQHF.